Each of the 6 T cell receptor beta chains below was sequenced from the same sample in a study of blood T cell repertoires in COVID-19. Clones were read by immunoSEQ multiplex PCR, and TCRdb kept only the in-frame ones, dropping some. The data contain about 230,000 clones, approximately 89% of them singletons. Sequencing used PBMCs or T cells enriched from blood (not recorded which). Receptors originate from a middle-aged woman with acute COVID-19.

This clone has just one count. V usage is TRBV27 and J usage is TRBJ1-1, with D perhaps matching TRBD1 (5 bases). The germline V and J ends were trimmed by 0 bases and 5 bases, with 10 bases remaining between them. Germline CDR1 MNHEY, CDR2 SMNVEV (reference sequence). This CDR3 has 14 amino acids. CDR3 in amino acids: CASSLSVGGTEAFF. The CDR3 nucleotides are TGTGCCAGCAGTTTATCAGTCGGGGGGACTGAAGCTTTCTTT.

The gene calls are TRBV5-6 and TRBJ1-5; TRBD1 agrees at 8 bases. V gave up 7 bases and J gave up 2 bases; unmatched junction bases: 11. The CDR3 runs 16 residues. The germline CDR1 and CDR2 sequences are SGHDT and YYEEEE. Written as DNA, the CDR3 is TGTGCCAGCTCGACGAGGGCCAGGGGGCGCAATCAGCCCCAGCATTTT. It encodes CASSTRARGRNQPQHF.

The J gene is TRBJ2-1, the V gene TRBV6-6; TRBD2 aligns across 12 bases. V lost 5 bases to trimming and J lost 6 bases; unmatched junction nucleotides: 5. The CDR3 length is 15 residues. The germline V gene encodes CDR1 MNHNY and CDR2 SVGAGI (reference sequence). The CDR3 DNA reads TGTGCCAGCAGTCGGACTAGCGGGATATCCAATGAGCAGTTCTTC. Protein: CASSRTSGISNEQFF.

This rearrangement joins TRBV9 to TRBJ2-5; TRBD2 matches 11 bases. Trimming took 0 bases from V and 3 from J; bases not matched to a gene: 7. The CDR3 has 17 amino acids. Germline CDR1 is SGDLS and CDR2 is YYNGEE. This CDR3 is CASSVDGSGGVKETQYF. DNA of the CDR3: TGTGCCAGCAGCGTAGATGGTAGCGGGGGGGTAAAAGAGACCCAGTACTTC.

The genes are TRBV20-1 and TRBJ1-2; 7 nucleotides align to TRBD1. Germline V lookup: CDR1 DFQATT, CDR2 SNEGSKA (reference sequence). The CDR3 length is 14 residues. Germline trimming cut 3 bases from V and 7 bases from J; bases unmatched to any gene: 11. The CDR3 DNA follows: TGCAGTGCTAGTGAGCCAGGGGGATACTCTGGCTACACCTTC. Translating gives CSASEPGGYSGYTF.

The V gene is TRBV4-3, the J gene TRBJ1-2; maybe TRBD1 (5 bases). Trimming removed 6 bases from V and 7 bases from J, with 18 bases in between. There are 14 residues in the CDR3. Per germline, CDR1 LGHNA and CDR2 YSLEER. The CDR3 nucleotides are TGCGCCAGCAGGCGTAGCGGGGCAGAGGGTGGCTACACCTTC. Protein sequence: CASRRSGAEGGYTF.